This TCR beta chain came from a study of cytomegalovirus exposure and HLA in healthy donors. Study-level points and caveats: V- and J-gene trimming of TCR beta was linked (in a later analysis) to a missense DCLRE1C variant. Because they were indistinguishable, some V segments, including TRBV6-2 and TRBV6-3, were excluded. Later work found most CMV-associated TCR beta chains apparently HLA-restricted. The study assumed roughly uniform donor sequencing depth for presence/absence analyses.

With 2 bases removed from V and 11 bases from J, the gap between germline ends came to 21 bases. The CDR3 sequence is 16 residues long. Germline lookup yields CDR1 MNHNS and CDR2 SASEGT. Vbeta (60) and Jbeta (13) primers were used in the PCR. Repertoires were generated with immunoSEQ multiplex PCR, while TCRdb's copy carries only in-frame clones and drops some. The repertoire holds about 50,000 clones, with around 82% as singletons. With respect to this clone: Its antigen is undetermined.

This sequence originates from a man between 25 and 39 years old in good health and CMV-seropositive. Material: PBMCs. The rearrangement links TRBV6-1 to TRBJ1-4; no reliable D call. CDR3 region: CASSESLATRLKKLFF. Here the CDR3 DNA reads TGTGCCAGCAGTGAATCTCTGGCGACAAGATTAAAGAAACTGTTTTTT.